This T cell receptor (beta chain) was recorded in a study of CD8+CD57+ T cells in acquired aplastic anemia. It was patients with CD8+CD57+ cell expansion by flow cytometry who were chosen for sequencing. Receipt of therapy had not occurred in any patient by the time of blood sampling. In regard to this clonotype: Its specificity is not known.

There are 16 residues in the CDR3. The V gene's germline CDR1 is SGHKS and CDR2 YYEKEE (reference sequence). The ends lost 5 bases at V and 0 bases at J; junction bases unmatched: 11. General study findings and limits: Both patients and controls carried the same twenty-nine CD8+ CDR3 sequences.

Genomic DNA, serving as template, underwent TCR beta VDJ and CDR3 profiling. TCRdb fed the reads into MiXCR, producing one record per CDR3 protein. Counted here are about 200,000 distinct CDR3 sequences, 40% to 60% occurring once; the ten biggest clones make up 20%. V is TRBV5-5 and J is TRBJ2-7, with TRBD1 matching 7 bases. The sequenced sample was sorted CD4+, CD8+, or CD8+CD57+ T cells (not recorded which) from PBMCs. The sequence was collected from a human donor with aplastic anemia. The CDR3 region is CASRTYRGGSSYEQYV. In DNA form, the CDR3 reads TGTGCCAGCAGAACATACAGGGGTGGGAGCTCCTACGAGCAGTACGTC.